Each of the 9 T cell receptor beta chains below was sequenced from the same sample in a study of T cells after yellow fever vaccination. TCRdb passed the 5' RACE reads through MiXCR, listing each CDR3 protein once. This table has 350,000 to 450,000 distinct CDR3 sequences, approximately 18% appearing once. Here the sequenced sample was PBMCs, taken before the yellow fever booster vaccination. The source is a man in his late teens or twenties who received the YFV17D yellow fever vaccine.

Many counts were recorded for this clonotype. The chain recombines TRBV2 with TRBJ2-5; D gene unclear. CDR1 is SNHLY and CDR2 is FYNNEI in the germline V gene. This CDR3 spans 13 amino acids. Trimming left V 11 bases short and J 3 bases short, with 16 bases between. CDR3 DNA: TGTGCCCGCTCGTCGGGCCTAGAAGAGACCCAGTACTTC. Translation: CARSSGLEETQYF.

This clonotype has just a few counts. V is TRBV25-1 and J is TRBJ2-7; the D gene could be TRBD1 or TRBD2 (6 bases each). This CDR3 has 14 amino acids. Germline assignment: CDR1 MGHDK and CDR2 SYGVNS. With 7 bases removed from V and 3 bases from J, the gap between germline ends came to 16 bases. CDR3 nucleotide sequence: TGTGCCAGCAAGAAGGGGGGTAACCACTACGAGCAGTACTTC. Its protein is CASKKGGNHYEQYF.

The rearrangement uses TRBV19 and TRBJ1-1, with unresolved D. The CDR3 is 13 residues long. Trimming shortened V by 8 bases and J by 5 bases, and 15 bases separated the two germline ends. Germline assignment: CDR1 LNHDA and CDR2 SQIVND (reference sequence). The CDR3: CASGMFGSTEAFF. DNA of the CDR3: TGTGCCAGTGGGATGTTTGGCTCAACTGAAGCTTTCTTT. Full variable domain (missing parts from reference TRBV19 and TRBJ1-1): DGGITQSPKYLFRKEGQNVTLSCEQNLNHDAMYWYRQDPGQGLRLIYYSQIVNDFQKGDIAEGYSVSREKKESFPLTVTSAQKNPTAFYLCASGMFGSTEAFFGQGTRLTVV.

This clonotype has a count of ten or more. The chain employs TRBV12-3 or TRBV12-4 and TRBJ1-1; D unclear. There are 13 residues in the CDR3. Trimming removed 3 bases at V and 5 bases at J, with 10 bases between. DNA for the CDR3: TGTGCCAGCAGTTTGGAGGGTATTACTGAAGCTTTCTTT. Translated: CASSLEGITEAFF.

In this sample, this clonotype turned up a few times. For the CDR3, the DNA is TGTGCCAGCAGAAGACCGGGACTAGCGGCCTACGAGCAGTACTTC. This gives the protein CASRRPGLAAYEQYF. The chain links TRBV6-6 to TRBJ2-7; 11 bases align to TRBD2. The junction had 6 bases not matched to a gene; V was cut back by 6 bases and J by 2 bases. This CDR3 has 15 residues. Germline V gene sequence: CDR1 MNHNY, CDR2 SVGAGI (reference sequence).

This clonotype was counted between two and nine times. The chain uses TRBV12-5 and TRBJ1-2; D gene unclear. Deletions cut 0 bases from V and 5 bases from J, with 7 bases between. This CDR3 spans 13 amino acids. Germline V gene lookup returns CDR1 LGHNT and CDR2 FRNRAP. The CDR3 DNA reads TGTGCTAGTGGTTTGGTGGCACCTTATGGCTACACCTTC. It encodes CASGLVAPYGYTF.

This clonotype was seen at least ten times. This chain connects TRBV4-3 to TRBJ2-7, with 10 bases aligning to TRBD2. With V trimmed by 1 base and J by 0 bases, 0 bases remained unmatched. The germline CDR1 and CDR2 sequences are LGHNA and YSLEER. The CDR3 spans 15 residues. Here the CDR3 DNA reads TGCGCCAGCAGCCAAGTAGCGGGGGGCTCCTACGAGCAGTACTTC. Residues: CASSQVAGGSYEQYF.

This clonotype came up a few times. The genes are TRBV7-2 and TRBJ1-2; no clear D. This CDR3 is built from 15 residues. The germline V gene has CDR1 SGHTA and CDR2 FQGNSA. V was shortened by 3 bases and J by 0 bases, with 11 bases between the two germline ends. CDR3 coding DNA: TGTGCCAGCAGCTTGGTGGGAGGCACTAACTATGGCTACACCTTC. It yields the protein CASSLVGGTNYGYTF.

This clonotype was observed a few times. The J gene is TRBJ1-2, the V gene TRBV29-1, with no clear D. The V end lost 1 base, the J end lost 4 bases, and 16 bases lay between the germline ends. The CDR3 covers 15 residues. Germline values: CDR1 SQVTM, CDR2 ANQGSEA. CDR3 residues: CSVEALGQGGYGYTF. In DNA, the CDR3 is TGCAGCGTTGAAGCATTAGGCCAAGGCGGCTATGGCTACACCTTC.